Each of the 3 T cell receptor beta chains below was sequenced from the same sample in a study of control samples from healthy donors and cancer patients. Assay used: immunoSEQ multiplex PCR; TCRdb lists only in-frame clones, some missing. The sample holds 120,000 or so clones; roughly 84% are singletons and the top ten take around 9.4%. Sequenced: blood. These receptor sequences come from a man in his forties in good health.

The chain couples TRBV7-2 to TRBJ2-5; D unclear. V gave up 4 bases and J gave up 5 bases, with 5 bases separating them. The CDR3 spans 11 residues. Germline values: CDR1 SGHTA, CDR2 FQGNSA. CDR3 bases: TGTGCCAGCAGCTACGGGGAGACCCAGTACTTC. This gives the protein CASSYGETQYF.

V and J are TRBV5-6 and TRBJ2-4, with unresolved D. Per the germline V gene, CDR1 is SGHDT and CDR2 is YYEEEE. CDR3 length: 12 residues. Trimming took off 1 base at V and 6 bases at J, with 5 bases between the two ends. CDR3 nucleotides: TGTGCCAGCAGCTTGACTGGAAACATTCAGTACTTC. Translated, it gives CASSLTGNIQYF. Supplemented by reference TRBV5-6 and TRBJ2-4, the full variable domain reads DAGVTQSPTHLIKTRGQQVTLRCSPKSGHDTVSWYQQALGQGPQFIFQYYEEEERQRGNFPDRFSGHQFPNYSSELNVNALLLGDSALYLCASSLTGNIQYFGAGTRLSVL.

This chain links TRBV30 with TRBJ1-5; the D gene is possibly TRBD1 (6 bases). The CDR3 loop spans 12 amino acids. Germline V gene lookup returns CDR1 GTSNPN and CDR2 SVGIG (reference sequence). V was shortened by 3 bases and J by 9 bases, with 12 bases between the two germline ends. The CDR3 nucleotides are TGTGCCTGGAGCTTCAGGGGCGGGCCCCAGCATTTT. This sequence encodes CAWSFRGGPQHF.